This is a list of T cell receptor beta chains from one sample in a study of T cells in Graves' hyperthyroidism and ophthalmopathy. TCRdb itself ran the multiplex PCR reads through MiXCR, one entry per CDR3 protein. This sample has fewer than 400,000 distinct CDR3 sequences; around 17% occur once, and the top ten carry 33%. The sample consisted of blood. Every receptor here comes from a man younger than 40 with Graves' hyperthyroidism. CDR3s include the opening cysteine and the closing phenylalanine or tryptophan.

TRBV18	TRBJ2-2	CASSPGLPGTGELFF
TRBV7-3	TRBJ1-6	CASSATGNSPLHF
TRBV5-6	TRBJ2-4	CASSILQAVAKNIQYF
TRBV4-1	TRBJ1-5	CASSQDLAVDEGQPQHF
TRBV29-1	TRBJ2-7	CSVQDYEQYF
TRBV20-1	TRBJ2-5	CSATGTPPYQETQYF
TRBV7-2	TRBJ1-1	CASSLRMGTEAFF
TRBV6-5	TRBJ2-2	CASSYKPTLTGELFF
TRBV5-1	TRBJ2-2	CASSLVRSGAGELFF
TRBV27	TRBJ2-7	CASSPSLGPYEQYF
TRBV28	TRBJ2-1	CASSPRTSGRNNEQFF
TRBV6-1	TRBJ1-6	CASGRTLPSPLHF
TRBV11-2	TRBJ1-1	CASSLEFGRMNTEAFF
TRBV24-1	TRBJ1-2	CATSDSQGKNYGYTF
TRBV3-1	TRBJ2-1	CASSQSRGRAMGNEQFF
TRBV28	TRBJ1-5	CASSLSGGFNQPQHF
TRBV5-1	TRBJ2-6	CASSSAGEWANVLTF